The TCR beta chain under discussion was sequenced for a study of patients and donors after allogeneic stem cell transplantation. In TCRdb, the RT-PCR reads were re-called with MiXCR into one record per CDR3 protein. Here the sample spans some 92,000 distinct CDR3 sequences, about 48% being singletons. The CDR3 extends over 17 amino acids. Trimming took off 4 bases at V and 1 base at J, with 17 bases between the two ends. This sequence originates from a human donor who was either an allogeneic HSCT recipient or a stem cell or donor lymphocyte infusion donor (not recorded which). It is not recorded whose cells these are; they may come from a transplant donor. J is TRBJ2-1 and V is TRBV12-3 or TRBV12-4, with a possible D match to TRBD1 (6 bases). Sequenced sample: blood, either unsorted or a sorted T cell fraction (not recorded which). The CDR3 DNA follows: TGTGCCAGCAGTTCCGGAATTCTAGGGGGTTCCTACAATGAGCAGTTCTTC. It codes for CASSSGILGGSYNEQFF.